The clone carrying this TCR beta chain was found a few times. Its antigen is not identified. This could be a read error, since a much larger clone is one nucleotide away. These data come from a study of regulatory T cells in long-lasting Graves disease. Study-wide points: Newly diagnosed patients had higher TCR diversity than persistent Graves' patients did.

This CDR3 region has 14 residues. Germline CDR1 is SGDLS and CDR2 is YYNGEE. The authors built TCR beta libraries using iRepertoire HTBI primers and Arm-PCR of CDR3 regions. TCRdb re-called the multiplex PCR reads with MiXCR, one entry per CDR3 protein. The profile shows about 460,000 distinct CDR3 sequences, less than 15% of them singletons. Time point: newly diagnosed GD, antithyroid drugs for less than 3 months. Following extraction of RNA from PBMCs, that RNA was used to make the TCR library. It was American Thyroid Association guidelines that determined Graves' disease diagnosis. Separately, the same data were catalogued under a study of T cells in Graves' hyperthyroidism and ophthalmopathy. From that report: The HTBI primer set was used in a first-round RT-PCR of the TCR CDR3.

The clonotype comes from a woman aged 50 to 60 with Graves disease. This material consisted of peripheral blood mononuclear cells (PBMCs), taken at new diagnosis, from a patient treated with antithyroid drugs. V is TRBV9 and J is TRBJ1-1; D possibly corresponds to TRBD1 (5 bases). The CDR3 protein is CASSVGGQNTEASF. The DNA of the CDR3 is TGTGCCAGCAGCGTAGGTGGACAAAACACTGAAGCTTCCTTT.